The source of this T cell receptor (beta chain) is a study of T-cell memory formation after mild COVID-19. General observations from the study: Contracting CD8+ clones were enriched in EMRA, CD4+ mainly in CM and EM. Whereas later expanders leaned CD4+, clones contracting day 15 to 85 showed a balanced CD4/CD8 makeup.

The CDR3 runs 17 residues. V was pared by 0 bases and J by 8 bases, with 22 bases between. The V gene's germline CDR1 is LGHNA and CDR2 YNFKEQ. MiXCR, run by TCRdb on the 5' RACE reads, gives a single entry per CDR3 protein. The sample holds around 390,000 distinct CDR3 sequences, about 17% seen once. This clonotype was found a few times. The antigen remains unidentified. The sequencing input was PBMCs or a T cell subset sorted from them (not recorded which). The chain uses TRBV4-2 and TRBJ1-2; D is ambiguous. The receptor comes from a man aged 18 to 29 who had mild COVID-19 (a few samples of this study predate the infection). Cell type and time point are not known. As DNA, the CDR3 is TGTGCCAGCAGCCAAGATAGGGCGCGGGCCTTTGGCGAAGGCTACACCTTC. The encoded protein is CASSQDRARAFGEGYTF.